The 21 T cell receptor beta chains reported below all come from one sample, sequenced in a study of CD8 T cells in Susac syndrome. RNA totalling about 0.45 to 1 ug underwent reverse transcription with random hexamers. In TCRdb, the immunoSEQ multiplex PCR reads were re-called with MiXCR into one record per CDR3 protein. The sample yields some 190,000 distinct CDR3 sequences, 90% to 95% seen once. The sequencing input was CD4+ T cells from PBMCs. Source of these receptors: a human donor in good health.

This CDR3 is CASSLSGGETQYF. Written as DNA, the CDR3 is TGTGCCAGCAGTTTATCGGGGGGAGAGACCCAGTACTTC. J is TRBJ2-5 and V is TRBV27, with D possibly being TRBD2 (6 bases). The CDR3 spans 13 residues. V lost 0 bases, J lost 4 bases, and 6 bases lay in between. Germline V CDR1 and CDR2: MNHEY, SMNVEV (reference sequence).

The count of this clonotype is one. V is TRBV15 and J is TRBJ2-1; D gene unclear. V shed 4 bases and J shed 1 base, with 14 bases lying between them. The CDR3 spans 16 residues. The V gene's germline CDR1 is LNHNV and CDR2 YYDKDF (reference sequence). The CDR3 spells CATSKVGRRSYNEQFF. The DNA of the CDR3 is TGTGCCACCAGCAAAGTTGGCCGAAGGTCCTACAATGAGCAGTTCTTC.

The chain has TRBV12-3 or TRBV12-4 and TRBJ1-2; D is undetermined. V was pared by 5 bases and J by 3 bases, with 16 bases between. The CDR3 contains 15 residues. The CDR3 region is CASSQFPTGDYGYTF. DNA of the CDR3: TGTGCCAGCAGTCAATTCCCAACCGGGGACTATGGCTACACCTTC.

CDR3 nucleotides: TGTGCCAGCTTAAGGACTAGCGTTTACAATGAGCAGTTCTTC. Residues: CASLRTSVYNEQFF. V usage is TRBV2 and J usage is TRBJ2-1; 9 nucleotides align to TRBD2. Losses at the gene ends were 8 bases for V and 4 bases for J; bases not matched to a gene: 6. CDR3 size: 14 residues. The V gene's germline CDR1 is SNHLY and CDR2 FYNNEI.

This chain connects TRBV6-5 to TRBJ1-1; no reliable D call. The CDR3 spans 12 residues. Per germline, CDR1 MNHEY and CDR2 SVGAGI. The V gene lost 5 bases and the J gene lost 3 bases, with 7 bases spanning the gap. The CDR3 bases are TGTGCCAGCAGTGGGAGCTACACTGAAGCTTTCTTT. This encodes CASSGSYTEAFF.

The J gene is TRBJ1-2, the V gene TRBV12-3 or TRBV12-4; D remains ambiguous. The CDR3 extends over 13 amino acids. Deletions cut 6 bases from V and 1 base from J, with 9 bases between. The CDR3 DNA is TGTGCCAGCAGCCAGCAGGATAACTATGGCTACACCTTC. Protein product: CASSQQDNYGYTF.

V usage is TRBV28 and J usage is TRBJ2-3; 10 positions agree with TRBD1. The CDR3 contains 16 residues. The J segment lost 5 bases and the V segment lost 5 bases, leaving 10 bases of the junction unmatched. Germline CDR1 MDHEN, CDR2 SYDVKM. The CDR3 spells CASSTPGQGLGDTQYF. The CDR3 nucleotides read TGTGCCAGCAGTACCCCGGGACAGGGGTTGGGAGATACGCAGTATTTT.

The chain carries TRBV7-9 and TRBJ2-7, with TRBD1 as a possible D gene (6 bases). CDR3 size: 13 residues. Trimming pared 5 bases from V and 4 bases from J, leaving 12 bases between. Germline values: CDR1 SEHNR, CDR2 FQNEAQ (reference sequence). CDR3 region: CASSRGQPYEQYV. Here the CDR3 DNA reads TGTGCCAGCAGCCGTGGACAGCCTTACGAGCAGTACGTC.

The chain links TRBV30 to TRBJ2-2, with D possibly being TRBD2 (6 bases). Germline V gives CDR1 GTSNPN, CDR2 SVGIG (reference sequence). The CDR3 covers 13 residues. Trimming removed 5 bases at V and 3 bases at J, with 10 bases between. The DNA for the CDR3 is TGTGCCTGGCGCCGGGAGTACACCGGGGAGCTGTTTTTT. Residues: CAWRREYTGELFF.

The table lists this clonotype with a count of one. The rearrangement joins TRBV24-1 to TRBJ1-5; D unclear. This CDR3 has 14 amino acids. The germline V and J ends were trimmed by 5 bases and 6 bases, with 13 bases remaining between them. Germline V gene sequence: CDR1 KGHDR, CDR2 SFDVKD. CDR3 sequence: CATSGSYSGQPQHF. The CDR3 coding sequence is TGTGCCACCAGTGGGTCCTACTCGGGTCAGCCCCAGCATTTT.

The V call is TRBV12-3 or TRBV12-4, the J call TRBJ1-5, with a weak D call TRBD1 (6 bases). Between the trimmed V and J ends, which lost 4 bases and 2 bases, there was a span of 12 bases. The CDR3 runs to 15 residues. CDR3 residues: CASSSGAQGNQPQHF. Written as DNA, the CDR3 is TGTGCCAGCAGTTCGGGGGCGCAGGGCAATCAGCCCCAGCATTTT.

This chain links TRBV9 with TRBJ1-2; D remains ambiguous. The CDR3 is 14 amino acids. Trimming took off 1 base at V and 7 bases at J, with 14 bases between the two ends. Germline V gene sequence: CDR1 SGDLS, CDR2 YYNGEE. The CDR3 sequence is CASSVRPEMGGYTF. CDR3 DNA sequence: TGTGCCAGCAGCGTACGTCCAGAGATGGGTGGCTACACCTTC.

This rearrangement joins TRBV5-4 to TRBJ2-2, with 12 bases fitting TRBD2. Trimming cost V 4 bases and J 5 bases; bases outside gene matches: 3. The CDR3 length is 15 residues. The germline V gene encodes CDR1 SGHNT and CDR2 YYREEE (reference sequence). The DNA of the CDR3 is TGTGCCAGCAGCCGACTAGCGGGAGATACCGGGGAGCTGTTTTTT. Amino acids: CASSRLAGDTGELFF.

The gene calls are TRBV24-1 and TRBJ2-3; D is perhaps TRBD1 or TRBD2 (7 bases each). Germline lookup yields CDR1 KGHDR and CDR2 SFDVKD. Trimming took 3 bases from V and 6 from J, leaving 15 bases between them. This CDR3 contains 15 residues. CDR3 bases: TGTGCCACCAGTGATCCCCAGGGGGGGTCGGATACGCAGTATTTT. Its protein is CATSDPQGGSDTQYF.

The genes are TRBV20-1 and TRBJ2-1; D perhaps matches TRBD2 (6 bases). Deletions cut 1 base from V and 14 bases from J, with 15 bases between. The CDR3 extends over 12 amino acids. From germline, CDR1 is DFQATT and CDR2 SNEGSKA (reference sequence). CDR3 coding DNA: TGCAGTGCTAGAGTCTTGACTAGTACGGAGTTCTTC. Protein sequence: CSARVLTSTEFF.

V is TRBV19 and J is TRBJ2-7, with TRBD2 identical over 8 bases. The CDR3 is made up of 14 amino acids. Germline CDR1 is LNHDA and CDR2 is SQIVND (reference sequence). The J segment lost 1 base and the V segment lost 3 bases, leaving 2 bases of the junction unmatched. The CDR3 DNA sequence: TGTGCCAGTAGTATGCGGGGGGATTCCTACGAGCAGTACTTC. This codes for CASSMRGDSYEQYF.

The chain has TRBV2 and TRBJ2-3; 10 nucleotides line up with TRBD2. Germline assignment: CDR1 SNHLY and CDR2 FYNNEI. The CDR3 covers 15 residues. With 6 bases clipped from V and 3 bases from J, the junction kept 6 bases outside the gene matches. CDR3 amino acids: CASRPGTSVTDTQYF. The CDR3 nucleotides are TGTGCCAGCAGGCCCGGGACTAGCGTGACAGATACGCAGTATTTT.

V gene TRBV11-2 combines with J gene TRBJ2-5; D could derive from TRBD1 or TRBD2 (6 bases each). CDR3 length: 16 residues. CDR1 and CDR2 from the germline V gene are SGHAT and FQNNGV. V lost 6 bases to trimming and J lost 5 bases, with 22 bases between them. DNA for the CDR3: TGTGCCAGCAGTCTTAGGGCTCCGGGGGCAGCGGAGACCCAGTACTTC. It translates to CASSLRAPGAAETQYF.

This chain uses TRBV3-1 with TRBJ2-1; possibly TRBD1 or TRBD2 for D (6 bases each). The CDR3 is 12 amino acids. Between the trimmed V and J ends, which lost 4 bases and 10 bases, there was a span of 11 bases. Germline V lookup: CDR1 LGHDT, CDR2 YNNKEL (reference sequence). CDR3 DNA sequence: TGTGCCAGCAGCCTTGGGGGGACAGAGCAGTTCTTC. Amino acid sequence: CASSLGGTEQFF.

The chain carries TRBV3-1 and TRBJ2-1; D gene unclear. The CDR3 covers 12 residues. Trimming shortened V by 3 bases and J by 12 bases, and 12 bases separated the two germline ends. CDR1 LGHDT and CDR2 YNNKEL come from the germline V gene (reference sequence). This CDR3 reads CASSQQGNPQFF. CDR3 sequence (DNA): TGTGCCAGCAGCCAGCAAGGAAACCCGCAGTTCTTC.

V usage is TRBV14 and J usage is TRBJ2-5; D remains unclear. The V gene lost 4 bases and the J gene lost 5 bases, with 14 bases spanning the gap. The germline gives CDR1 SGHDN, CDR2 FVKESK. This CDR3 has 14 amino acids. CDR3 DNA sequence: TGTGCCAGCAGCCGAGAAACCCATATGGAGACCCAGTACTTC. Its protein product is CASSRETHMETQYF. Looking up the rest from reference TRBV14 and TRBJ2-5 gives the full variable domain: EAGVTQFPSHSVIEKGQTVTLRCDPISGHDNLYWYRRVMGKEIKFLLHFVKESKQDESGMPNNRFLAERTGGTYSTLKVQPAELEDSGVYFCASSRETHMETQYFGPGTRLLVL.